This T cell receptor beta chain emerged from a study of CD8+CD57+ T cells in acquired aplastic anemia. Background on the study: Mean DNA quantity obtained from sorted CD4+ and CD8+ cells was about 3 ug.

Ten or more counts support this clonotype. Antigen unknown. Per germline, CDR1 DFQATT and CDR2 SNEGSKA (reference sequence). The CDR3 totals 13 residues. Trimming cost V 6 bases and J 7 bases; bases outside gene matches: 8. The template for TCR beta VDJ and CDR3 sequence profiling was genomic DNA. TCRdb reprocessed the reads via MiXCR and lists one record per CDR3 protein. The table has hundreds of thousands of distinct CDR3 sequences, approximately 55% seen once. Whole-study findings and limits: Patient and control CD8+ Simpson's diversity was not significantly different. There were some 27 CD8+ CDR3 sequences that occurred in both patients and controls.

V gene TRBV20-1 combines with J gene TRBJ2-4; 8 nucleotides align to TRBD1. Sequenced input: sorted CD4+, CD8+, or CD8+CD57+ T cells (not recorded which) from PBMCs. The receptor was isolated from a human donor with severe aplastic anemia or a healthy control (not recorded which). The CDR3 spells CSAHDRGGNIQYF. The CDR3 DNA reads as TGCAGTGCCCACGACAGGGGCGGGAACATTCAGTACTTC.